This T cell receptor (beta chain) was captured in a study of T cell responses to AZD1222 COVID-19 vaccine. Whole-study results and caveats: Recipients of AZD1222 seropositive at baseline numbered only five or six.

Comment on this clone: Its antigen is unidentified.

TCRdb's copy holds only in-frame clones and misses some; the assay was immunoSEQ multiplex PCR. The data show under 100,000 clones, 92% seen once. This material consisted of peripheral blood, taken on day 0 of MenACWY control vaccination. The receptor was derived from an adult in good health.

The CDR3 nucleotides read TGCGCCAGCAGCCAAGAACCGGAAAGTGGAAACACCATATATTTT. Its translation: CASSQEPESGNTIYF. J is TRBJ1-3 and V is TRBV4-3; D not resolved. The CDR3 totals 15 residues. Trimming left V 0 bases short and J 3 bases short, with 9 bases between. Germline V lookup: CDR1 LGHNA, CDR2 YSLEER.